Shown below are 27 T cell receptor beta chains from a single sample sequenced in a study of T cell changes during pregnancy in multiple sclerosis. TCRdb's copy holds only in-frame clones and misses some; the assay was immunoSEQ multiplex PCR. Seen here are more than 35,000 clones, around 87% observed once, and the top ten hold about 0.51%. Sequencing used CD4+ T cells from peripheral blood mononuclear cells, obtained in the second trimester of pregnancy. The source is a female donor with multiple sclerosis, enrolled in a pregnancy study.

The rearrangement uses TRBV5-1 and TRBJ2-3; 10 nucleotides align to TRBD2. Trimming cost V 3 bases and J 0 bases; bases outside gene matches: 4. The CDR3 spans 16 residues. Germline V gives CDR1 SGHRS, CDR2 YFSETQ. In DNA, the CDR3 is TGCGCCAGCAGCTCGGCAGCGGGAGGGAGCACAGATACGCAGTATTTT. This gives the protein CASSSAAGGSTDTQYF.

The chain combines TRBV5-1 with TRBJ1-1; 9 bases fit TRBD1. Germline CDR1 is SGHRS and CDR2 is YFSETQ. Trimming took 5 bases from V and 0 from J; bases not matched to a gene: 5. CDR3 length: 15 amino acids. The CDR3 nucleotides are TGCGCCAGCAGACAGGGGGCGCAGATGAACACTGAAGCTTTCTTT. Translating it yields CASRQGAQMNTEAFF.

The genes are TRBV6-1 and TRBJ1-5; unclear D gene. Germline-derived CDR1 and CDR2 are MNHNS and SASEGT. CDR3 length: 14 residues. The V end was cut by 0 bases, the J end by 5 bases, with 8 bases between. The chain's CDR3 is CASSEARGDQPQHF. The CDR3 DNA is TGTGCCAGCAGTGAAGCCCGGGGAGATCAGCCCCAGCATTTT.

This sequence joins TRBV6-4 and TRBJ2-3; 15 bases line up with TRBD2. This CDR3 has 19 residues. The V gene's germline CDR1 is MRHNA and CDR2 SNTAGT. The V and J ends lost 0 bases and 4 bases, in that order; junction bases with no gene match: 8. CDR3 in amino acids: CASSDSWTSGRARADTQYF. DNA of the CDR3: TGTGCCAGCAGTGACTCGTGGACTAGCGGGAGGGCTCGGGCAGATACGCAGTATTTT.

This clone was found once. The J gene is TRBJ1-3, the V gene TRBV5-4, with 8 bases fitting TRBD1. Germline V lookup: CDR1 SGHNT, CDR2 YYREEE (reference sequence). The length of the CDR3 is 16 residues. The V gene end was trimmed by 4 bases and the J gene end by 2 bases; junction bases not matched to a gene: 8. For the CDR3, the DNA is TGTGCCAGCAGCGTGTCCGGGACAGGCACTGGAAACACCATATATTTT. Protein product: CASSVSGTGTGNTIYF.

About this clone: Because the CDR3's place on the DNA is in doubt, the DNA is left out and the CDR3 is given as listed by TCRdb. The CDR3 reads CASSLIWPRQGPHSVFF. The chain is built from TRBV28 and TRBJ1-4; the table's TRBD1 call for D was not verified on the DNA. 17 amino acids form the CDR3, both terminal residues included. Germline V gene lookup returns CDR1 MDHEN and CDR2 SYDVKM.

The gene calls are TRBV7-8 and TRBJ2-1, with TRBD2 matching over 12 bases. The germline gives CDR1 SGHVS, CDR2 FQNEAQ. This CDR3 spans 17 amino acids. Trimming at V came to 1 base and at J to 7 bases, leaving 8 bases not matched to a gene. CDR3 region: CASSLGRLAGEGNEQFF. For the CDR3, the DNA is TGTGCCAGCAGCTTAGGTAGACTAGCGGGAGAGGGGAATGAGCAGTTCTTC.

The rearrangement uses TRBV2 and TRBJ2-3, with TRBD1 matching over 7 bases. CDR1 is SNHLY and CDR2 is FYNNEI in the germline V gene. V was clipped by 2 bases and J by 0 bases; unmatched bases: 14. The CDR3 spans 19 residues. The CDR3 region has the DNA TGTGCCAGCAGTGAATATATTGACAGGGTCGTGCGAAGCACAGATACGCAGTATTTT. Translating it yields CASSEYIDRVVRSTDTQYF.

Only one count was recorded for this clone. The chain links TRBV29-1 to TRBJ1-1; 7 nucleotides line up with TRBD1. This CDR3 spans 13 amino acids. The ends lost 4 bases at V and 0 bases at J; junction bases unmatched: 2. CDR1 SQVTM and CDR2 ANQGSEA come from the germline V gene. The CDR3 sequence is CSVGQGLNTEAFF. In DNA, the CDR3 is TGCAGCGTTGGACAGGGACTGAACACTGAAGCTTTCTTT. The full variable domain, rest sourced from reference TRBV29-1 and TRBJ1-1, is SAVISQKPSRDICQRGTSLTIQCQVDSQVTMMFWYRQQPGQSLTLIATANQGSEATYESGFVIDKFPISRPNLTFSTLTVSNMSPEDSSIYLCSVGQGLNTEAFFGQGTRLTVV.

The chain joins TRBV5-4 to TRBJ1-2; TRBD1 aligns across 7 bases. The V gene end was trimmed by 5 bases and the J gene end by 7 bases; junction bases not matched to a gene: 17. This CDR3 spans 16 amino acids. The V gene's germline CDR1 is SGHNT and CDR2 YYREEE (reference sequence). CDR3 protein: CASRPTGSTGSGGYTF. CDR3 bases: TGTGCCAGCAGGCCGACAGGGAGTACTGGTTCGGGTGGCTACACCTTC.

The chain links TRBV13 to TRBJ2-3, with 9 bases aligning to TRBD1. This CDR3 is built from 14 residues. Trimming removed 6 bases from V and 1 base from J; junction bases left unmatched: 2. Germline V gene data show CDR1 as PRHDT and CDR2 as FYEKMQ (reference sequence). The CDR3 DNA is TGTGCCAGCAGAGGGACAGGGCGCACAGATACGCAGTATTTT. This gives the protein CASRGTGRTDTQYF. The whole variable domain, remainder taken from reference TRBV13 and TRBJ2-3, is AAGVIQSPRHLIKEKRETATLKCYPIPRHDTVYWYQQGPGQDPQFLISFYEKMQSDKGSIPDRFSAQQFSDYHSELNMSSLELGDSALYFCASRGTGRTDTQYFGPGTRLTVL.

The rearrangement joins TRBV6-6 to TRBJ1-1, with D possibly matching TRBD1 (6 bases). V was pared by 6 bases and J by 5 bases, with 16 bases between. CDR1 and CDR2 (germline): MNHNY, SVGAGI (reference sequence). The CDR3 is 14 residues long. CDR3 sequence (DNA): TGTGCCAGCAGAGAGGACAGCCGAACAACTGAAGCTTTCTTT. Translation gives CASREDSRTTEAFF.

This clone was observed a few times. The chain combines TRBV5-4 with TRBJ2-7; 8 bases align to TRBD2. Germline V gene data show CDR1 as SGHNT and CDR2 as YYREEE (reference sequence). J lost 6 bases, V lost 2 bases, and 7 bases had no gene match. CDR3 length: 14 amino acids. The CDR3 region is CASSFRLAGSEQYF. Written as DNA, the CDR3 is TGTGCCAGCAGCTTCCGGCTAGCGGGTAGCGAGCAGTACTTC.

This chain links TRBV4-3 with TRBJ2-2, with D possibly TRBD2 on 7 matching bases. V gave up 5 bases and J gave up 6 bases, with 16 bases separating them. The CDR3 extends over 15 amino acids. Germline CDR1 is LGHNA and CDR2 is YSLEER. CDR3 amino acids: CASSGTGRVAGELFF. CDR3 sequence (DNA): TGCGCCAGCAGCGGAACAGGGAGGGTGGCCGGGGAGCTGTTTTTT.

The gene calls are TRBV5-1 and TRBJ2-3, with 10 positions matching TRBD2. V gave up 5 bases and J gave up 1 base; unmatched junction bases: 4. The germline V gene has CDR1 SGHRS and CDR2 YFSETQ. The CDR3 spans 15 residues. The CDR3 loop is CASSEGLAGTDTQYF. The CDR3 DNA sequence: TGCGCCAGCAGTGAAGGACTAGCGGGCACAGATACGCAGTATTTT. The full variable domain, its missing parts supplied by reference TRBV5-1 and TRBJ2-3, is KAGVTQTPRYLIKTRGQQVTLSCSPISGHRSVSWYQQTPGQGLQFLFEYFSETQRNKGNFPGRFSGRQFSNSRSEMNVSTLELGDSALYLCASSEGLAGTDTQYFGPGTRLTVL.

The chain recombines TRBV7-2 with TRBJ2-5; D is possibly TRBD1 (5 bases). The CDR3 covers 15 residues. Deletions cut 1 base from V and 7 bases from J, with 16 bases between. Germline V CDR1 and CDR2: SGHTA, FQGNSA. Written as DNA, the CDR3 is TGTGCCAGCAGCTTAGTTGGGGCCACCGCCAGGACCCAGTACTTC. It encodes CASSLVGATARTQYF.

The chain joins TRBV28 to TRBJ2-7; the match to TRBD2 covers 7 bases. This CDR3 spans 13 amino acids. Germline values: CDR1 MDHEN, CDR2 SYDVKM. V shed 9 bases and J 2 bases; nucleotides not matched to a gene: 7. The CDR3, as DNA: TGTGCCAGTAAAAGCGGGGTCCCCTACGAGCAGTACTTC. Encoded protein: CASKSGVPYEQYF.

The chain recombines TRBV18 with TRBJ1-2; maybe TRBD1 (5 bases). Germline V gives CDR1 KGHSH, CDR2 LQKENI. The V gene lost 2 bases and the J gene lost 5 bases, with 6 bases spanning the gap. CDR3 length: 12 residues. Here the CDR3 reads CASSPGGYGYTF. Written as DNA, the CDR3 is TGTGCCAGCTCACCAGGGGGGTATGGCTACACCTTC. The whole variable domain, filled in from reference TRBV18 and TRBJ1-2, reads NAGVMQNPRHLVRRRGQEARLRCSPMKGHSHVYWYRQLPEEGLKFMVYLQKENIIDESGMPKERFSAEFPKEGPSILRIQQVVRGDSAAYFCASSPGGYGYTFGSGTRLTVV.

The chain links TRBV28 to TRBJ2-7, with 7 bases lining up with TRBD1. This CDR3 comprises 14 residues. Germline loops: CDR1 MDHEN, CDR2 SYDVKM. V dropped 6 bases and J dropped 2; count of bases not matched to a gene: 7. The CDR3 spells CASRSGQVPYEQYF. The CDR3 nucleotides read TGTGCCAGCAGATCCGGACAGGTACCCTACGAGCAGTACTTC.

This clone was seen once. This rearrangement joins TRBV11-2 to TRBJ1-4; D ambiguous. Deletions cut 5 bases from V and 5 bases from J, with 9 bases between. Germline lookup yields CDR1 SGHAT and CDR2 FQNNGV. This CDR3 has 13 amino acids. The CDR3 coding sequence is TGTGCCAGCAGCGGTGGAGAAAATGAAAAACTGTTTTTT. This translates into CASSGGENEKLFF.

The rearrangement joins TRBV15 to TRBJ2-5, with 7 bases matching TRBD2. Unmatched junction bases numbered 8, after V lost 2 bases and J lost 5 bases. The CDR3 contains 15 residues. Germline CDR1 is LNHNV and CDR2 is YYDKDF (reference sequence). The CDR3 reads CATSRSTSSTETQYF. CDR3 nucleotide sequence: TGTGCCACCAGCAGATCGACTAGCAGCACGGAGACCCAGTACTTC.

Written as DNA, the CDR3 is TGTGCCAGCAGCGTAGTGGAGGGGGCGGGAGGCTACACCTTC. This translates into CASSVVEGAGGYTF. The chain joins TRBV9 to TRBJ1-2, with 7 bases lining up with TRBD1. Trimming cost V 0 bases and J 8 bases; bases outside gene matches: 7. Germline CDR1 is SGDLS and CDR2 is YYNGEE. The CDR3 runs to 14 residues.

The chain joins TRBV18 to TRBJ1-1, with D uncertain. The CDR3 length is 13 residues. From germline, CDR1 is KGHSH and CDR2 LQKENI. Trimming cost V 2 bases and J 8 bases, with 12 bases left between them. In DNA form, the CDR3 reads TGTGCCAGCTCACCAGGTGGGCAGCTAGAAGCTTTCTTT. Residues: CASSPGGQLEAFF. The entire variable domain, with the rest obtained from reference TRBV18 and TRBJ1-1, is as follows: NAGVMQNPRHLVRRRGQEARLRCSPMKGHSHVYWYRQLPEEGLKFMVYLQKENIIDESGMPKERFSAEFPKEGPSILRIQQVVRGDSAAYFCASSPGGQLEAFFGQGTRLTVV.

The chain combines TRBV11-3 with TRBJ2-7, with 8 nucleotides matching TRBD2. In germline, CDR1 is SGHNT, CDR2 YENEEA. Losses at the gene ends were 7 bases for V and 8 bases for J; bases not matched to a gene: 13. This CDR3 spans 14 amino acids. CDR3: CASMRSGSTLQQYF. The CDR3 DNA follows: TGTGCCAGCATGCGGAGCGGGAGTACCCTCCAGCAGTACTTC.

The V gene is TRBV9, the J gene TRBJ1-1; 8 positions match TRBD1. J gave up 3 bases and V 4 bases, and 2 bases lay outside the gene matches. CDR1 and CDR2 from the germline V gene are SGDLS and YYNGEE. The CDR3 is 13 residues long. CDR3 DNA: TGTGCCAGCAGCAAACAGGGGGACACTGAAGCTTTCTTT. It specifies CASSKQGDTEAFF.

The chain employs TRBV29-1 and TRBJ2-1; 11 bases match TRBD2. Germline trimming cut 2 bases from V and 9 bases from J; bases unmatched to any gene: 12. The length of the CDR3 is 16 residues. Germline V gives CDR1 SQVTM, CDR2 ANQGSEA. CDR3 DNA: TGCAGCGTTGAATTGTTAGCGGGAGGGCCACCAGTTGAGCAGTTCTTC. Translation gives CSVELLAGGPPVEQFF.

V usage is TRBV6-5 and J usage is TRBJ1-2; tentative D call: TRBD1 (5 bases). The length of the CDR3 is 14 residues. Germline V CDR1 and CDR2: MNHEY, SVGAGI. V shed 0 bases and J shed 8 bases, with 13 bases lying between them. CDR3 in amino acids: CASSYSGTNRGYTF. The DNA of the CDR3 is TGTGCCAGCAGTTACTCGGGGACTAATCGGGGCTACACCTTC.